Sequencing of this TCR beta chain was carried out in a study of T cells expressing NK-cell markers. No DNA is given; TCRdb re-called the 5' RACE reads and lists each CDR3 protein once. Its listing shows some 460,000 distinct CDR3 sequences. Sequencing was performed on blood T cells: a sorted CD56 or NKG2C T cell subset, CD4+ or CD8+ T cells, or bulk PBMC T cells (not recorded which). The TCR was taken from a woman aged 45 to 65 in good health.

The CDR3 reads CASSQGRLADRTGANVLTF. This chain links TRBV3-1 with TRBJ2-6; TCRdb designates TRBD2, a call that cannot be tested without DNA. The V gene's germline CDR1 is LGHDT and CDR2 YNNKEL (reference sequence). The CDR3 extends over 19 amino acids.